The 11 T cell receptor beta chains below all came from one sample that was sequenced in a study of OX40 agonist ivuxolimab in advanced cancers. Library preparation used the immunoSEQ multiplex PCR assay. TCRdb took over this immuneACCESS table, retaining in-frame rearrangements with V and J assigned. Such tables are incomplete; in checked studies, under half of the missing clones stem from an unresolved V gene, and the remainder is unexplained. This sample gives 90,000 to 120,000 clones in total; approximately 90% of them show up just once. Together, the top ten hold roughly 0.66% of the sample. This material consisted of CD4+ or CD8+ T cells sorted from blood, taken in a trial of the OX40 agonist ivuxolimab. These receptors all stem from an adult with an advanced solid tumor such as melanoma, head and neck, liver or kidney cancer.

The rearrangement uses TRBV9 and TRBJ2-1; D gene ambiguous. The germline V gene has CDR1 SGDLS and CDR2 YYNGEE. V was trimmed by 3 bases and J by 9 bases, leaving 13 bases between them. The CDR3 has 13 residues. CDR3 nucleotide sequence: TGTGCCAGCAGCGCAAAGCTAGTTGGTGAGCAGTTCTTC. This gives the protein CASSAKLVGEQFF.

This clone appeared once. The gene calls are TRBV5-4 and TRBJ2-1; 10 nucleotides align to TRBD2. J was trimmed by 6 bases and V by 0 bases; bases with no gene match: 6. The CDR3 loop spans 16 amino acids. Germline CDR1 SGHNT, CDR2 YYREEE (reference sequence). In nucleotides, the CDR3 is TGTGCCAGCAGCTTGGAAGCTAGCGGGAGAGGCAATGAGCAGTTCTTC. This translates into CASSLEASGRGNEQFF.

This rearrangement joins TRBV6-1 to TRBJ1-5; D is uncertain. The CDR3 spans 15 residues. Between the trimmed V and J ends, which lost 2 bases and 3 bases, there was a span of 11 bases. CDR1 is MNHNS and CDR2 is SASEGT in the germline V gene. The CDR3 loop is CASSEILGSNQPQHF. The CDR3 region has the DNA TGTGCCAGCAGTGAAATTTTAGGGTCCAATCAGCCCCAGCATTTT.

Comment on this clone: Other DNA variants within this sample encode the same CDR3. The chain combines TRBV14 with TRBJ2-7, with D unclear. The V and J ends lost 1 base and 3 bases respectively, with 1 base between them. The CDR3 spans 11 residues. Germline V gene lookup returns CDR1 SGHDN and CDR2 FVKESK. The CDR3 DNA reads TGTGCCAGCAGCCAAGTCTACGAGCAGTACTTC. It encodes CASSQVYEQYF.

Comments on this clone: Other DNA sequences from this sample encode an identical CDR3 as well. The chain recombines TRBV7-9 with TRBJ2-3; D gene ambiguous. This CDR3 is 11 amino acids long. Trimming pared 5 bases from V and 3 bases from J, leaving 3 bases between. Germline lookup yields CDR1 SEHNR and CDR2 FQNEAQ (reference sequence). The DNA for the CDR3 is TGTGCCAGCAGCCTTACAGATACGCAGTATTTT. Translated: CASSLTDTQYF.

V gene TRBV7-8 combines with J gene TRBJ2-7, with no clear D. The CDR3 runs 13 residues. CDR1 and CDR2 (germline): SGHVS, FQNEAQ. V dropped 5 bases and J dropped 2 bases, with 10 bases sitting between them. CDR3 nucleotide sequence: TGTGCCAGCAGCCTCGACTCGACCTACGAGCAGTACTTC. Its translation: CASSLDSTYEQYF.

This chain joins TRBV7-9 and TRBJ1-1, with TRBD1 matching 7 bases. The CDR3 has 14 amino acids. Germline CDR1 is SEHNR and CDR2 is FQNEAQ (reference sequence). V was pared by 3 bases and J by 4 bases, with 5 bases of the junction left unmatched. The CDR3 is CASSFTGASTEAFF. CDR3 DNA: TGTGCCAGCAGCTTCACAGGGGCGAGCACTGAAGCTTTCTTT.

As DNA, the CDR3 is TGCGCCAGCTCCTTAGCGGGGCCGAACAATGAGCAGTTCTTC. As protein: CASSLAGPNNEQFF. The chain employs TRBV5-1 and TRBJ2-1; 8 nucleotides align to TRBD2. CDR1 is SGHRS and CDR2 is YFSETQ in the germline V gene. There are 14 residues in the CDR3. The J segment lost 5 bases and the V segment lost 7 bases, leaving 8 bases of the junction unmatched.

The DNA for the CDR3 is TGTGCCAGTAGCCTAACTCAGGGGGCTTGGGGAAATCAGCCCCAGCATTTT. This encodes CASSLTQGAWGNQPQHF. The chain is built from TRBV19 and TRBJ1-5; 8 bases map to TRBD1. Germline CDR1 is LNHDA and CDR2 is SQIVND (reference sequence). CDR3 length: 17 amino acids. J gave up 4 bases and V 6 bases, and 14 bases lay outside the gene matches.

This sequence joins TRBV10-3 and TRBJ2-7, with TRBD2 matching over 7 bases. V trimming: 3 bases; J trimming: 1 base; junction bases outside the gene matches: 9. Germline V gene lookup returns CDR1 ENHRY and CDR2 SYGVKD. There are 16 residues in the CDR3. The CDR3 nucleotides are TGTGCCATCAGTGACCCCGCGGGAGTAATATCCTACGAGCAGTACTTC. This codes for CAISDPAGVISYEQYF.

The chain uses TRBV11-2 and TRBJ1-5; D call uncertain. Germline CDR1 SGHAT, CDR2 FQNNGV. The V and J ends lost 4 bases and 0 bases respectively, with 7 bases between them. The CDR3 has 14 residues. CDR3 sequence reads: CASSSYPSNQPQHF. As DNA, the CDR3 is TGTGCCAGCAGCTCATACCCTAGCAATCAGCCCCAGCATTTT.